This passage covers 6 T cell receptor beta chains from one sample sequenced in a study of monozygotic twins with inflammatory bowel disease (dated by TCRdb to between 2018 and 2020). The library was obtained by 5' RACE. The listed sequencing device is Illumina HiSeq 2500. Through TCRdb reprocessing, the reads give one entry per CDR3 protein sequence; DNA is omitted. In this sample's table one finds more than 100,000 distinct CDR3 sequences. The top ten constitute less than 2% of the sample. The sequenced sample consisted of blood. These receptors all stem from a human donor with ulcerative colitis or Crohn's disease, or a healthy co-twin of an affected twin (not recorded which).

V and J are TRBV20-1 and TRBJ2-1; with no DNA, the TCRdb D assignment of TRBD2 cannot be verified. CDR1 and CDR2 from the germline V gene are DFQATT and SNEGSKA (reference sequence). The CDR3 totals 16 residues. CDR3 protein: CSAREEGRVLYNEQFF.

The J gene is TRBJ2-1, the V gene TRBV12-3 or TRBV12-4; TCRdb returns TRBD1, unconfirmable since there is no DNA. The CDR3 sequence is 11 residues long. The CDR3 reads CASSFRMDTFF.

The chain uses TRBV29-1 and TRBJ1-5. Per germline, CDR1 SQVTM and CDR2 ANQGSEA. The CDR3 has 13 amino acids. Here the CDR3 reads CSVGGGKHQPQHF.

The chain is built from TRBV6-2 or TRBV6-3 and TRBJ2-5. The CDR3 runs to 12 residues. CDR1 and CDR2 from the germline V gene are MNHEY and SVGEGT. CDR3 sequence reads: CASSQNVETQYF.

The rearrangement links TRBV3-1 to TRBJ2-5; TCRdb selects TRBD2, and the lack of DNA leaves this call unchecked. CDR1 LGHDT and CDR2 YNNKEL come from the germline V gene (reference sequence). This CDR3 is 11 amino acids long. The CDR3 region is CASSREETQYF.

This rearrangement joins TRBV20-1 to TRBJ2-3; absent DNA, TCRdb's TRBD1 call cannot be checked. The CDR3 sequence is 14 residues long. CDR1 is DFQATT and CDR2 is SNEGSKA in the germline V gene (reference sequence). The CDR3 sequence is CSASFGGRWDTQYF.